Following are 9 T cell receptor beta chains from one sample sequenced in a study of Ad26.COV2.S vaccination and SARS-CoV-2 variants. This table comes from immunoSEQ multiplex PCR, and its TCRdb copy is limited to in-frame clones, with some not included. This sample carries over 110,000 clones, 86% of them seen once, and the ten largest clones take around 5%. Material: peripheral blood, obtained after recovery from COVID-19. These receptors all stem from a human donor who had recovered from COVID-19.

The V call is TRBV5-6, the J call TRBJ1-6; 8 nucleotides agree with TRBD1. Germline V CDR1 and CDR2: SGHDT, YYEEEE. The CDR3 sequence is 16 residues long. Trimming at V came to 5 bases and at J to 2 bases, leaving 6 bases not matched to a gene. CDR3 in DNA: TGTGCCAGCAGTTACAGGGGGAGTACCTATAATTCACCCCTCCACTTT. Its protein is CASSYRGSTYNSPLHF.

In this sample, this clone turned up a few times. The V call is TRBV4-3, the J call TRBJ2-7; 12 bases match TRBD1. CDR1 and CDR2 from the germline V gene are LGHNA and YSLEER. The ends lost 5 bases at V and 2 bases at J; junction bases unmatched: 1. The CDR3 is made up of 14 amino acids. The CDR3 DNA sequence: TGCGCCAGCAGCAGGGACAGGGGGCCCTACGAGCAGTACTTC. Translated, it gives CASSRDRGPYEQYF.

The chain is built from TRBV30 and TRBJ1-1; 7 bases agree with TRBD1. This CDR3 has 10 amino acids. CDR1 is GTSNPN, CDR2 SVGIG, per germline (reference sequence). V trimming: 4 bases; J trimming: 10 bases; junction bases outside the gene matches: 3. The CDR3 coding sequence is TGTGCCTGGAAGGGGGCGGCAGCTTTCTTT. It codes for CAWKGAAAFF. Full variable domain (outside the CDR3, taken from reference TRBV30 and TRBJ1-1): SQTIHQWPATLVQPVGSPLSLECTVEGTSNPNLYWYRQAAGRGLQLLFYSVGIGQISSEVPQNLSASRPQDRQFILSSKKLLLSDSGFYLCAWKGAAAFFGQGTRLTVV.

The rearrangement links TRBV7-2 to TRBJ2-3, with 12 bases that match TRBD2. The CDR3 loop spans 18 amino acids. The junction had 10 bases not matched to a gene; V was cut back by 2 bases and J by 4 bases. CDR1 is SGHTA and CDR2 is FQGNSA in the germline V gene. The CDR3 bases are TGTGCCAGCAGCTTAAGTTGGTCTAGCGGGGGGGCCGCAGATACGCAGTATTTT. Translating gives CASSLSWSSGGAADTQYF.

This clone was detected a few times. The chain links TRBV6-5 to TRBJ1-1; TRBD1 agrees at 7 bases. The CDR3 loop spans 14 amino acids. CDR1 is MNHEY and CDR2 is SVGAGI in the germline V gene. V lost 7 bases, J lost 6 bases, and 11 bases stayed unmatched. This CDR3 reads CASMRPGQLPEAFF. CDR3 coding DNA: TGTGCCAGCATGAGACCGGGACAGTTACCTGAAGCTTTCTTT.

The V gene is TRBV7-2, the J gene TRBJ1-5; D perhaps matches TRBD1 (6 bases). CDR3 length: 15 residues. Trimming took off 1 base at V and 4 bases at J, with 11 bases between the two ends. Germline loops: CDR1 SGHTA, CDR2 FQGNSA. The CDR3 reads CASSLGMGANQPQHF. CDR3 in DNA: TGTGCCAGCAGCTTAGGTATGGGGGCGAATCAGCCCCAGCATTTT.

In its sample, this clone was seen once. The chain has TRBV21-1 and TRBJ2-7; TRBD2, the table's D call, was not compared with the DNA. TRBV21-1 is a listed pseudogene. The CDR3 is 17 amino acids. The CDR3 loop is CASNPSIDARRKYEQYF. CDR3 nucleotide sequence: TGTGCCAGCAACCCTAGCATTGACGCTAGGAGGAAGTACGAGCAGTACTTC.

V is TRBV6-2 or TRBV6-3 and J is TRBJ2-3; unclear D gene. The CDR3 is made up of 15 amino acids. The germline V and J ends were trimmed by 2 bases and 0 bases, with 9 bases remaining between them. Germline V gene data show CDR1 as MNHEY and CDR2 as SVGEGT. CDR3 sequence (DNA): TGTGCCAGCAGTTACGAAGTAAGCAGCACAGATACGCAGTATTTT. The encoded protein is CASSYEVSSTDTQYF.

The rearrangement uses TRBV30 and TRBJ1-6, with D uncertain. This CDR3 spans 13 amino acids. Germline-derived CDR1 and CDR2 are GTSNPN and SVGIG (reference sequence). The V end lost 8 bases, the J end lost 9 bases, and 17 bases lay between the germline ends. Written as DNA, the CDR3 is TGTGCCGGGCGGACCGTGGACCGTTCACCCCTCCACTTT. Translated, it gives CAGRTVDRSPLHF.